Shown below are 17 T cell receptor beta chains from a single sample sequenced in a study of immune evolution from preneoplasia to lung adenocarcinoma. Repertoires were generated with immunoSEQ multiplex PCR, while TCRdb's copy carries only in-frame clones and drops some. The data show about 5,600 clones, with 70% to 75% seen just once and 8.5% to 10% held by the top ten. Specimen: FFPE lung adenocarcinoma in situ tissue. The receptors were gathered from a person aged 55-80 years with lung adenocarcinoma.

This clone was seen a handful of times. The CDR3 here is CASSYPETQYF. CDR3 in DNA: TGTGCCAGCAGTTACCCAGAGACCCAGTACTTC. The genes are TRBV6-5 and TRBJ2-5; D is undetermined. V was shortened by 2 bases and J by 4 bases, with 2 bases between the two germline ends. CDR1 is MNHEY, CDR2 SVGAGI, per germline. The CDR3 length is 11 residues.

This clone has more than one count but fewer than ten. The CDR3 loop is CASSFSQGIETQYF. The DNA of the CDR3 is TGTGCCAGCAGCTTTTCCCAGGGTATAGAGACCCAGTACTTC. The chain recombines TRBV5-6 with TRBJ2-5; D perhaps matches TRBD1 (5 bases). Germline V gene data show CDR1 as SGHDT and CDR2 as YYEEEE. This CDR3 has 14 residues. V lost 2 bases and J 4 bases, leaving 12 bases between the germline ends.

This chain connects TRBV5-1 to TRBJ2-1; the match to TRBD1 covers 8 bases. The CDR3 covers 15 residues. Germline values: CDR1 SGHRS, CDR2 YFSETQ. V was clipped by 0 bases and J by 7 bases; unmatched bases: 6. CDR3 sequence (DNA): TGCGCCAGCAGCTTGGGTCAGGGGGCGAAGAATGAGCAGTTCTTC. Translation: CASSLGQGAKNEQFF.

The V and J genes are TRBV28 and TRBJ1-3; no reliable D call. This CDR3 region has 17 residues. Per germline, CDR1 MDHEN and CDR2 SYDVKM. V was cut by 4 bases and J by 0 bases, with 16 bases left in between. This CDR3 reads CASSSPYEGLSGNTIYF. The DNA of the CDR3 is TGTGCCAGCAGTTCCCCCTATGAGGGCCTCTCTGGAAACACCATATATTTT. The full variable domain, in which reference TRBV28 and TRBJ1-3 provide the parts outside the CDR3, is DVKVTQSSRYLVKRTGEKVFLECVQDMDHENMFWYRQDPGLGLRLIYFSYDVKMKEKGDIPEGYSVSREKKERFSLILESASTNQTSMYLCASSSPYEGLSGNTIYFGEGSWLTVV.

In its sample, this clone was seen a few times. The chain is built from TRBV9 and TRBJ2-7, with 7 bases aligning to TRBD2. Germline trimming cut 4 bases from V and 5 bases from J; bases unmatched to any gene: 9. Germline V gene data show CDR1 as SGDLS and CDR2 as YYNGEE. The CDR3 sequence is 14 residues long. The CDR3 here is CASSTGEGRDEQYF. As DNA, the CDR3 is TGTGCCAGCAGCACTGGGGAGGGAAGGGACGAGCAGTACTTC.

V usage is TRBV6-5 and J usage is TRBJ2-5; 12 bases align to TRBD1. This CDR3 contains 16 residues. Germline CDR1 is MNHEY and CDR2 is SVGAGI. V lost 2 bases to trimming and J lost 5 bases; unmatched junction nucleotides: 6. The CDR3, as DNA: TGTGCCAGCAGTTACCGGGGACAGGGGGCTAGGGAGACCCAGTACTTC. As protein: CASSYRGQGARETQYF.

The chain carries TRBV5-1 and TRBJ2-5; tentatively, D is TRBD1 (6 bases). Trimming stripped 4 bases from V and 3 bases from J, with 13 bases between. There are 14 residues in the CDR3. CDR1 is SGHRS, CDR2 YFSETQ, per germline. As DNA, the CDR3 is TGCGCCAGCAGCCCAGCCGGGACAAAAGAGACCCAGTACTTC. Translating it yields CASSPAGTKETQYF.

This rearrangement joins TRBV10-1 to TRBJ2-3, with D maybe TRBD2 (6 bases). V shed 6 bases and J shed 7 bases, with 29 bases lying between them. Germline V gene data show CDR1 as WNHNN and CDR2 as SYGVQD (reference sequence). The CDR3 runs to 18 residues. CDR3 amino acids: CASSPAKVGLAFYHTQYF. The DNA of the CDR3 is TGCGCCAGCAGCCCCGCAAAGGTTGGGCTAGCGTTTTATCATACGCAGTATTTT.

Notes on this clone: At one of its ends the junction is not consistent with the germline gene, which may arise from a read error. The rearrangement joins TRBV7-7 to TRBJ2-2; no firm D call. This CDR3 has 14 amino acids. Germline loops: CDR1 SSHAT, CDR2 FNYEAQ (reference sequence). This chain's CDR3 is CASSPTSYTGELFF. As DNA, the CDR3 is TGTGCTAGCAGCCCAACCTCTTACACCGGGGAGCTGTTTTTT.

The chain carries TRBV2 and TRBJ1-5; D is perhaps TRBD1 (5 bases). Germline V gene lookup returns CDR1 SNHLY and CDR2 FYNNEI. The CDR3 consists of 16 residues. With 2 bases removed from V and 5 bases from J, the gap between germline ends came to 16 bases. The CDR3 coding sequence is TGTGCCAGCAGTGAAAGCCTCAGGGATAACGATCAGCCCCAGCATTTT. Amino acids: CASSESLRDNDQPQHF.

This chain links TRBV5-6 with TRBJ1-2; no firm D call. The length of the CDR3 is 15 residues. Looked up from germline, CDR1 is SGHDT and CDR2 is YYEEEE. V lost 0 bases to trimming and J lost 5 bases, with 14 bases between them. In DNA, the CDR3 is TGTGCCAGCAGCTTGGTGGACTCATCTATATATGGCTACACCTTC. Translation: CASSLVDSSIYGYTF.

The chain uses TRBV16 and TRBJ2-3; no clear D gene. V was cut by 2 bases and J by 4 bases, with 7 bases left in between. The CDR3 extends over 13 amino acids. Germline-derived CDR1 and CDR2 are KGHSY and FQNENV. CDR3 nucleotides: TGTGCCAGCAGCCAAAGTGGGGCAGATACGCAGTATTTT. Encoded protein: CASSQSGADTQYF.

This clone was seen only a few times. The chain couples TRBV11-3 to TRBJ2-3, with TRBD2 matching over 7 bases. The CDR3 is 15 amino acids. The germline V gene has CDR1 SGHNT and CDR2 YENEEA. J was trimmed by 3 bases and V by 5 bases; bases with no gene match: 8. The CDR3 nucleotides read TGTGCCAGCAGCCTCTTGGGGGGGTTTACAGATACGCAGTATTTT. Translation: CASSLLGGFTDTQYF.

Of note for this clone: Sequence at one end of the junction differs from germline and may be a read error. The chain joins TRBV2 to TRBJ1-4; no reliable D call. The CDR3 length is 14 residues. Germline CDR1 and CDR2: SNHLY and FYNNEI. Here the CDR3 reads CASRPTATKEKLFF. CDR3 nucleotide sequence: TGTGCCAGCAGACCCACGGCAACTAAGGAAAAACTGTTTTTT. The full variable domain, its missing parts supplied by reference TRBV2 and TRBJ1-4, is EPEVTQTPSHQVTQMGQEVILRCVPISNHLYFYWYRQILGQKVEFLVSFYNNEISEKSEIFDDQFSVERPDGSNFTLKIRSTKLEDSAMYFCASRPTATKEKLFFGSGTQLSVL.

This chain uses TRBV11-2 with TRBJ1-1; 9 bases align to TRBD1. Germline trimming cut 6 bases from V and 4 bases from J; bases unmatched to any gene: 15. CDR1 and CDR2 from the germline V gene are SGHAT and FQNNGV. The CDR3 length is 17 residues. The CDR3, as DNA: TGTGCCAGCAGTTATGAGACCGGGACAGGGTTCAGCACTGAAGCTTTCTTT. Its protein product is CASSYETGTGFSTEAFF.

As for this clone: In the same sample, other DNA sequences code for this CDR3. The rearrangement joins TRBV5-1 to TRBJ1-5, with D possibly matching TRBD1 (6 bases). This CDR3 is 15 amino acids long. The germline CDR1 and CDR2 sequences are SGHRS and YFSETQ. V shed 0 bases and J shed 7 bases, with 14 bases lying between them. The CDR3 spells CASSLEGGREQPQHF. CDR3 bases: TGCGCCAGCAGCTTGGAGGGGGGCCGAGAACAGCCCCAGCATTTT.

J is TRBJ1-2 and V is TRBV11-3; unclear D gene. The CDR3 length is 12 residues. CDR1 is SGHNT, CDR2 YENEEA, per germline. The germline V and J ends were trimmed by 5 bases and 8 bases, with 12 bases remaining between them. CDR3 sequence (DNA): TGTGCCAGCAGCCCCCGGACGGGGGGCTACACCTTC. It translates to CASSPRTGGYTF.